Following are 21 T cell receptor beta chains from one sample sequenced in a study of cytomegalovirus exposure and HLA in healthy donors. The PCR made use of 60 Vbeta and 13 Jbeta primers. The repertoire was sequenced with immunoSEQ multiplex PCR; TCRdb's copy has only in-frame clones and lacks some. The sample holds around 130,000 clones, roughly 79% seen once. The sequenced sample was PBMCs. The origin of the receptors is a woman aged 45-59 years in good health and CMV-seronegative.

This clone has only one observation. V and J are TRBV29-1 and TRBJ2-7, with a tentative D call TRBD2 (5 bases). The CDR3 is 15 residues long. Germline V gene data show CDR1 as SQVTM and CDR2 as ANQGSEA. The V gene lost 4 bases and the J gene lost 1 base, with 17 bases spanning the gap. CDR3 nucleotide sequence: TGCAGCGTTGTACCCGCGACCGGGGTGTCCTACGAGCAGTACTTC. Its translation is CSVVPATGVSYEQYF.

The chain has TRBV4-3 and TRBJ1-2, with unresolved D. CDR3 length: 15 amino acids. The V end was cut by 1 base, the J end by 2 bases, with 11 bases between. The germline V gene encodes CDR1 LGHNA and CDR2 YSLEER. The CDR3 here is CASSQGHRQNYGYTF. The CDR3 nucleotides read TGCGCCAGCAGCCAAGGGCACCGCCAGAACTATGGCTACACCTTC.

About this clone itself: Relative to the germline gene, one junction end is altered; a read error may explain this. Other DNA sequences from this sample encode an identical CDR3 as well. V is TRBV25-1 and J is TRBJ1-3; the match to TRBD1 covers 8 bases. CDR3 length: 13 residues. Germline-derived CDR1 and CDR2 are MGHDK and SYGVNS. In DNA, the CDR3 is TGTGCCAGCATGGACAGGGCTGGAAACACCATATATTTC. The encoded protein is CASMDRAGNTIYF.

The V call is TRBV4-1, the J call TRBJ2-5; 8 nucleotides line up with TRBD2. The CDR3 has 15 amino acids. The V gene end was trimmed by 1 base and the J gene end by 3 bases; junction bases not matched to a gene: 4. Germline V gene data show CDR1 as MGHRA and CDR2 as YSYEKL. The CDR3 spells CASSQGVLAEETQYF. The CDR3 bases are TGCGCCAGCAGCCAAGGGGTACTAGCGGAAGAGACCCAGTACTTC.

This clone was detected only once. The chain has TRBV19 and TRBJ2-1; 10 nucleotides match TRBD2. CDR3 length: 15 residues. Trimming took 7 bases from V and 8 from J; bases not matched to a gene: 11. CDR1 is LNHDA and CDR2 is SQIVND in the germline V gene (reference sequence). The CDR3 region has the DNA TGTGCCAGTACAACAGCGGGAGGGCCGCGGGATGAGCAGTTCTTC. Translated: CASTTAGGPRDEQFF.

The DNA of the CDR3 is TGTGCCAGCAGCTTAGACCTCCCTGTGGGGCGAGATGGGAATGAGCAGTTCTTC. This sequence encodes CASSLDLPVGRDGNEQFF. The V gene is TRBV11-2, the J gene TRBJ2-1, with D possibly matching TRBD1 (5 bases). V was shortened by 0 bases and J by 7 bases, with 22 bases between the two germline ends. The CDR3 spans 18 residues. The V gene's germline CDR1 is SGHAT and CDR2 FQNNGV.

The V and J genes are TRBV5-1 and TRBJ2-5, with D possibly being TRBD1 (6 bases). The CDR3 is 14 amino acids. Germline V gives CDR1 SGHRS, CDR2 YFSETQ. With 6 bases removed from V and 3 bases from J, the gap between germline ends came to 15 bases. CDR3 amino acids: CASNPGTSEETQYF. The DNA of the CDR3 is TGCGCCAGCAACCCCGGGACAAGCGAAGAGACCCAGTACTTC.

The CDR3 loop is CASYSWAPYEQYV. In DNA, the CDR3 is TGTGCCAGCTATTCTTGGGCACCCTACGAGCAGTACGTC. V is TRBV6-4 and J is TRBJ2-7; no firm D call. This CDR3 has 13 residues. Germline V gene data show CDR1 as MRHNA and CDR2 as SNTAGT. V lost 8 bases to trimming and J lost 2 bases, with 13 bases between them.

The gene calls are TRBV16 and TRBJ1-2; 7 nucleotides line up with TRBD1. Germline CDR1 KGHSY, CDR2 FQNENV. J was trimmed by 6 bases and V by 5 bases; bases with no gene match: 6. The CDR3 covers 13 residues. CDR3 region: CASSYDREHGYTF. CDR3 coding DNA: TGTGCCAGCAGCTATGACAGGGAACATGGCTACACCTTC.

The gene calls are TRBV9 and TRBJ2-7; maybe TRBD2 (6 bases). The germline V and J ends were trimmed by 0 bases and 2 bases, with 9 bases remaining between them. This CDR3 is built from 14 residues. Germline V gene sequence: CDR1 SGDLS, CDR2 YYNGEE. In DNA form, the CDR3 reads TGTGCCAGCAGCGTAGGGGGGGAGACCTACGAGCAGTACTTC. This gives the protein CASSVGGETYEQYF. Together with reference TRBV9 and TRBJ2-7, the CDR3 gives the full variable domain: DSGVTQTPKHLITATGQRVTLRCSPRSGDLSVYWYQQSLDQGLQFLIQYYNGEERAKGNILERFSAQQFPDLHSELNLSSLELGDSALYFCASSVGGETYEQYFGPGTRLTVT.

This chain joins TRBV30 and TRBJ2-1; tentative D call: TRBD1 (6 bases). This CDR3 is built from 13 residues. From germline, CDR1 is GTSNPN and CDR2 SVGIG (reference sequence). V lost 7 bases, J lost 4 bases, and 14 bases lay in between. The CDR3 bases are TGTGCCTCGTCCCCGGACAGTTACAATGAGCAGTTCTTC. It specifies CASSPDSYNEQFF.

V is TRBV2 and J is TRBJ1-4; perhaps TRBD1 as D (5 bases). CDR1 is SNHLY, CDR2 FYNNEI, per germline. There are 14 residues in the CDR3. V lost 2 bases and J 11 bases, leaving 15 bases between the germline ends. The CDR3 region has the DNA TGTGCCAGCAGTGAAAGGCGGACACCCCTTAAACTGTTTTTT. Translation: CASSERRTPLKLFF.

This rearrangement joins TRBV5-4 to TRBJ2-7, with no clear D. Germline lookup yields CDR1 SGHNT and CDR2 YYREEE (reference sequence). Trimming removed 4 bases from V and 0 bases from J, with 14 bases in between. The CDR3 sequence is 15 residues long. The DNA of the CDR3 is TGTGCCAGCAGCGGATCAGGCGTCCCCTCCTACGAGCAGTACTTC. Its translation is CASSGSGVPSYEQYF.

The chain joins TRBV9 to TRBJ2-2, with D unclear. Trimming removed 6 bases from V and 0 bases from J, with 12 bases in between. The CDR3 runs to 15 residues. From germline, CDR1 is SGDLS and CDR2 YYNGEE. The CDR3 DNA is TGTGCCAGCAAGCCTACTGCAACGAACACCGGGGAGCTGTTTTTT. This gives the protein CASKPTATNTGELFF. Complete variable domain (other parts from reference TRBV9 and TRBJ2-2): DSGVTQTPKHLITATGQRVTLRCSPRSGDLSVYWYQQSLDQGLQFLIQYYNGEERAKGNILERFSAQQFPDLHSELNLSSLELGDSALYFCASKPTATNTGELFFGEGSRLTVL.

On this clone: A junction end diverges from the germline sequence, so it may reflect a read error. The chain couples TRBV2 to TRBJ1-2, with D perhaps TRBD1 (5 bases). The germline CDR1 and CDR2 sequences are SNHLY and FYNNEI. The CDR3 totals 13 residues. CDR3 DNA: TGTGCCAGCAGACAGGACGCTAACTATGGCTACCCCTTC. Translated: CASRQDANYGYPF.

The genes are TRBV6-1 and TRBJ1-1; D gene ambiguous. The V and J ends lost 4 bases and 0 bases respectively, with 12 bases between them. CDR3 size: 15 residues. Germline CDR1 reads MNHNS; CDR2 reads SASEGT. The CDR3 region is CASSGETSMNTEAFF. DNA for the CDR3: TGTGCCAGCAGTGGGGAGACCTCCATGAACACTGAAGCTTTCTTT.

This clone was observed a few times. The chain links TRBV7-8 to TRBJ2-1, with D perhaps matching TRBD2 (7 bases). CDR1 is SGHVS, CDR2 FQNEAQ, per germline. V was trimmed by 1 base and J by 4 bases, leaving 14 bases between them. The CDR3 has 16 amino acids. CDR3 bases: TGTGCCAGCAGCTTAGATCCGGGGGGCGGGTACAATGAGCAGTTCTTC. It specifies CASSLDPGGGYNEQFF.

The sample holds a few counts of this clone. The rearrangement joins TRBV30 to TRBJ1-1; D call uncertain. The CDR3 runs 12 residues. Germline CDR1 reads GTSNPN; CDR2 reads SVGIG (reference sequence). Trimming cost V 1 base and J 0 bases, with 3 bases left between them. CDR3 loop: CAWSAMNTEAFF. CDR3 sequence (DNA): TGTGCCTGGAGTGCTATGAACACTGAAGCTTTCTTT.

This chain uses TRBV30 with TRBJ1-2, with 7 bases fitting TRBD1. CDR1 is GTSNPN and CDR2 is SVGIG in the germline V gene (reference sequence). This CDR3 contains 13 residues. The V gene end was trimmed by 2 bases and the J gene end by 2 bases; junction bases not matched to a gene: 2. The CDR3 nucleotides are TGTGCCTGGAGTAACAGGGGCAACTATGGCTACACCTTC. It encodes CAWSNRGNYGYTF. The whole variable domain, filled in from reference TRBV30 and TRBJ1-2, reads SQTIHQWPATLVQPVGSPLSLECTVEGTSNPNLYWYRQAAGRGLQLLFYSVGIGQISSEVPQNLSASRPQDRQFILSSKKLLLSDSGFYLCAWSNRGNYGYTFGSGTRLTVV.

Note on this clone: A read error may account for a junction end that differs from germline. This CDR3 reads CSSSLPSDRPYGYTF. The CDR3 DNA sequence: TGTTCCAGCAGCTTACCCTCGGACAGGCCCTATGGCTACACCTTC. This chain joins TRBV7-9 and TRBJ1-2; TRBD1 aligns across 7 bases. The CDR3 loop spans 15 amino acids. Germline lookup yields CDR1 SEHNR and CDR2 FQNEAQ (reference sequence).

This clone was detected only once. The rearrangement joins TRBV5-4 to TRBJ2-5; no clear D gene. With 0 bases removed from V and 1 base from J, the gap between germline ends came to 13 bases. The germline gives CDR1 SGHNT, CDR2 YYREEE (reference sequence). The CDR3 sequence is 16 residues long. This CDR3 reads CASSLDGQAVQETQYF. The CDR3 DNA sequence: TGTGCCAGCAGCTTGGATGGTCAGGCTGTCCAAGAGACCCAGTACTTC.